Following are 13 T cell receptor beta chains from one sample sequenced in a study of T cells in Graves' hyperthyroidism and ophthalmopathy. Amplification targeted TCR beta CDR3 regions from RNA transcripts. First-round RT-PCR with HTBI primers amplified the TCR CDR3 region. TCRdb reprocessed the multiplex PCR reads with MiXCR, giving one entry per CDR3 protein. The sample includes hundreds of thousands of distinct CDR3 sequences, about 16% of them seen just once. The source material was blood. Receptors originate from a woman aged 40 to 50 with Graves' ophthalmopathy.

This sequence joins TRBV19 and TRBJ1-5; no reliable D call. This CDR3 is 14 amino acids long. Looked up from germline, CDR1 is LNHDA and CDR2 is SQIVND (reference sequence). V was shortened by 4 bases and J by 0 bases, with 7 bases between the two germline ends. DNA of the CDR3: TGTGCCAGTAGTAGGCAGCCTAGCAATCAGCCCCAGCATTTT. Amino acids: CASSRQPSNQPQHF.

In this sample, this clonotype turned up many times. The rearrangement uses TRBV5-1 and TRBJ1-3; D remains unclear. The CDR3 is 13 residues long. The V end was cut by 2 bases, the J end by 1 base, with 4 bases between. CDR1 SGHRS and CDR2 YFSETQ come from the germline V gene. For the CDR3, the DNA is TGCGCCAGCAGCTTTGAATCTGGAAACACCATATATTTT. Translation gives CASSFESGNTIYF.

This clonotype was counted many times. The CDR3, as DNA: TGTGCCAGCAGCCCAAGACTAGCGGAGAACTACGAGCAGTACTTC. As protein: CASSPRLAENYEQYF. The V call is TRBV4-2, the J call TRBJ2-7; 9 bases line up with TRBD2. Germline V gives CDR1 LGHNA, CDR2 YNFKEQ. The CDR3 has 15 amino acids. With 4 bases clipped from V and 3 bases from J, the junction kept 7 bases outside the gene matches.

This clonotype has more than one count but fewer than ten. The chain joins TRBV7-8 to TRBJ1-4; TRBD1 might be the D (6 bases). V dropped 8 bases and J dropped 5 bases, with 15 bases sitting between them. Germline-derived CDR1 and CDR2 are SGHVS and FQNEAQ. The CDR3 consists of 14 residues. CDR3 protein: CASGPGHMNEKLFF. In nucleotides, the CDR3 is TGTGCCAGCGGCCCGGGACATATGAATGAAAAACTGTTTTTT.

V usage is TRBV3-1 and J usage is TRBJ1-3, with 8 nucleotides matching TRBD1. The CDR3 covers 14 residues. Germline lookup yields CDR1 LGHDT and CDR2 YNNKEL (reference sequence). The V gene end was trimmed by 4 bases and the J gene end by 9 bases; junction bases not matched to a gene: 8. The CDR3 nucleotides are TGTGCCAGCAGCCTCCGGACAGGGATGGGCACCATATATTTT. This translates into CASSLRTGMGTIYF.

The chain is built from TRBV28 and TRBJ2-5; 14 bases are shared with TRBD2. CDR1 MDHEN and CDR2 SYDVKM come from the germline V gene. The CDR3 is made up of 18 amino acids. The V gene end was trimmed by 5 bases and the J gene end by 5 bases; junction bases not matched to a gene: 13. CDR3 amino acids: CASSRGLAGEIAKETQYF. CDR3 DNA: TGTGCCAGCAGTCGGGGACTAGCGGGAGAAATTGCGAAGGAGACCCAGTACTTC.

This clonotype has ten or more counts. The chain recombines TRBV2 with TRBJ2-7; D possibly corresponds to TRBD2 (6 bases). The CDR3 loop spans 15 amino acids. Germline loops: CDR1 SNHLY, CDR2 FYNNEI. Trimming removed 1 base at V and 1 base at J, with 11 bases between. CDR3 in DNA: TGTGCCAGCAGTGAAGGAGGGGCGGGATCCTACGAGCAGTACTTC. Amino acids: CASSEGGAGSYEQYF.

The chain recombines TRBV28 with TRBJ1-3; a possible D gene is TRBD1 (5 bases). The CDR3 has 15 residues. Germline V CDR1 and CDR2: MDHEN, SYDVKM. The V gene lost 7 bases and the J gene lost 2 bases, with 15 bases spanning the gap. CDR3 amino acids: CASTGGGLTGNTIYF. The CDR3 DNA reads as TGTGCCAGCACCGGGGGGGGATTAACTGGAAACACCATATATTTT. Complete variable domain (other parts from reference TRBV28 and TRBJ1-3): DVKVTQSSRYLVKRTGEKVFLECVQDMDHENMFWYRQDPGLGLRLIYFSYDVKMKEKGDIPEGYSVSREKKERFSLILESASTNQTSMYLCASTGGGLTGNTIYFGEGSWLTVV.

The CDR3 coding sequence is TGCAGTGCTCATCGACAGGGTGTCTACGAGCAGTACTTC. It translates to CSAHRQGVYEQYF. The chain is built from TRBV20-1 and TRBJ2-7; 7 bases map to TRBD1. Trimming at V came to 5 bases and at J to 3 bases, leaving 7 bases not matched to a gene. CDR3 length: 13 amino acids. The germline V gene encodes CDR1 DFQATT and CDR2 SNEGSKA (reference sequence).

The rearrangement links TRBV30 to TRBJ2-7; 8 bases align to TRBD1. The ends lost 5 bases at V and 4 bases at J; junction bases unmatched: 10. There are 14 residues in the CDR3. The germline V gene has CDR1 GTSNPN and CDR2 SVGIG (reference sequence). In DNA, the CDR3 is TGTGCCTGGGGGGACAGGCCGCACATTTACGAGCAGTACTTC. Protein product: CAWGDRPHIYEQYF.

This clonotype was picked up many times. The V call is TRBV11-2, the J call TRBJ2-1; 7 bases map to TRBD1. J gave up 4 bases and V 2 bases, and 2 bases lay outside the gene matches. Germline V gene sequence: CDR1 SGHAT, CDR2 FQNNGV. This CDR3 has 14 residues. The CDR3 is CASSLWDRYNEQFF. CDR3 nucleotide sequence: TGTGCCAGCAGCTTATGGGACAGATACAATGAGCAGTTCTTC.

The chain joins TRBV5-1 to TRBJ1-6, with 7 bases identical to TRBD1. CDR1 and CDR2 (germline): SGHRS, YFSETQ. Losses at the gene ends were 4 bases for V and 7 bases for J; bases not matched to a gene: 14. The CDR3 is made up of 17 amino acids. The CDR3 loop is CASSPGPEGAKNSPLHF. CDR3 nucleotide sequence: TGCGCCAGCAGCCCCGGGCCGGAGGGGGCCAAAAATTCACCCCTCCACTTT. Supplemented by reference TRBV5-1 and TRBJ1-6, the full variable domain reads KAGVTQTPRYLIKTRGQQVTLSCSPISGHRSVSWYQQTPGQGLQFLFEYFSETQRNKGNFPGRFSGRQFSNSRSEMNVSTLELGDSALYLCASSPGPEGAKNSPLHFGNGTRLTVT.

This clonotype turned up a few times. The chain joins TRBV10-3 to TRBJ2-2; 7 nucleotides agree with TRBD2. V lost 5 bases, J lost 3 bases, and 12 bases stayed unmatched. The CDR3 has 17 residues. Germline assignment: CDR1 ENHRY and CDR2 SYGVKD. CDR3 nucleotide sequence: TGTGCCATCAGTTCCCCACCCGGGACTAACTACACCGGGGAGCTGTTTTTT. Translating gives CAISSPPGTNYTGELFF.